This TCR beta chain was captured by sequencing in a study of shared clonotypes between healthy human individuals (TCRdb year 2020). Study-wide context: A couple of women and three men aged 18 to 49 years were included in the cohort. Per donor, three plates each were used for CD4 naive and CD4 memory, two for CD8 naive, and one for CD8 memory. The study deeply sequenced blood TCR repertoires of about five healthy adults to estimate repertoire size and the extent of clonotype sharing between individuals. Different laboratories and diverse techniques were used to prepare libraries and sequence TCR repertoires, to increase sequencing depth and limit assay-specific biases. Per donor, leukapheresis produced somewhere between about 0.94 and 8.9 billion PBMCs.

With respect to this clone: This clone's antigen is unknown. Base qualities are not provided; no much larger clone lies one nucleotide away.

TCR CDR3 regions were amplified from genomic DNA by multiplex PCR using the deep immunoSEQ assay. For each cell subset, the extracted genomic DNA was distributed evenly across all wells of several immunoSEQ 96-well plates, and each plate served as one replicate. For sorted subsets, about 210 ng of genomic DNA, equivalent to 25,000 to 35,000 T cell genomes, went into each replicate PCR. Purified libraries were quantified with a Qubit 3.0 fluorometer, sized on a Bioanalyzer 2100, and re-quantified with the KAPA Library Quantification kit. Every immunoSEQ 96-well plate was sequenced on a separate single-read 150-cycle Illumina NextSeq 550 flow cell. The published analysis was carried out like this. Because only junctional sequences without quality scores were contained in the immunoSEQ output, filtering matching that applied to full-length reads could not be performed. To assign V/J genes and CDR3, sequences were annotated using PyIR, a Python wrapper for IgBLAST v1.9, with IMGT germline references. Reads with weak V/J assignments (E-value above 1e-6), missing CDR3, stop codons, out-of-frame junctions, or ambiguous translated residues were removed. V3J clonotypes were defined as sequences sharing the same inferred V gene, J gene, and CDR3 amino acid sequence. Percentage overlap between repertoires was calculated by dividing the number of shared unique clonotypes by the size of the smaller repertoire. Richness of each repertoire was evaluated using RTK rarefaction, the Chao1 estimator, and Recon v2.1 estimates of unobserved clonotypes. For all TCRbeta clonotypes obtained by the gDNA method from a few donors, generation probabilities were computed with OLGA. TCRdb stores this immuneACCESS table with in-frame sequences only. Part of the clones is absent; in the studies checked, under half of the shortfall reflects unresolved V genes, and no reason is known for the rest. That table supplies the V and J calls and clone size; D and trimming were determined from the DNA. This sample comprises about 960,000 clones, about three quarters of them detected only once. The top ten constitute 1.5% of the sample.

On the study overall, not on this receptor specifically: Naive subsets generally had larger estimated clonotype richness than memory subsets. When a handful of donors were compared, the shared fraction of clonotypes was roughly 5% for naive CD4, 3% to 4% for naive CD8, 2% to 2.5% for memory CD4, and 0.4% for memory CD8. Pairwise subsampling indicated that sequencing depth was expected to affect the degree of clonotype sharing among donors. Sampling was restricted to blood, and TCR repertoires in tissues likely differ from the TCR repertoires found in blood. Compared with non-shared clonotypes, clonotypes shared by all four sorted-subset donors had higher generation probabilities. The genetic and exposure-history diversity represented was limited by the small number of donors. Even with the large sequencing depth, rarefaction of the sorted-subset datasets indicated that sequencing was incomplete.

Healthy HIV-negative adults with no recently reported acute infections or vaccinations were included as donors. Only Caucasian adults living in Nashville, Tennessee, USA were represented among the donors. CD4+ T cells were enriched by magnetic negative selection; naive cells were then positively selected on CD45RA, and the negative fraction formed the memory subset. After blood collection by leukapheresis, PBMCs were isolated using Ficoll-Histopaque density gradient centrifugation and then cryopreserved in the vapor phase of liquid nitrogen. Analytical flow cytometry was used to check the purity and quantity of every magnetically sorted T cell population. Genomic DNA was isolated from every sorted fraction and measured by UV absorbance on a Nanodrop 2000c. This TCR was recovered from a man younger than 35 in good health. The specimen sequenced was memory CD4+ T cells sorted from blood. The meaning of the sample's cell subset or site label: CD45RA-negative fraction.

CDR3 sequence: CASSPPSVGTGANVLTF. The nucleotides read TGTGCCAGCTCACCACCAAGTGTAGGGACTGGGGCCAACGTCCTGACTTTC. The rearrangement combines TRBV18 with TRBJ2-6; no D gene is confidently identified. From a lookup of the germline V gene, CDR1 and CDR2 are KGHSH and LQKENI. The CDR3 runs 17 amino acids, cysteine and phenylalanine included. CDR3 DNA is the only sequence kept; it has 51 bases, read in frame from the first base. The junction carries 11 bases between V and J, which are trimmed by 0 bases and 2 bases respectively. When the CDR3 is completed using the reference TRBV18 and TRBJ2-6 genes on either side, the full variable domain is NAGVMQNPRHLVRRRGQEARLRCSPMKGHSHVYWYRQLPEEGLKFMVYLQKENIIDESGMPKERFSAEFPKEGPSILRIQQVVRGDSAAYFCASSPPSVGTGANVLTFGAGSRLTVL.